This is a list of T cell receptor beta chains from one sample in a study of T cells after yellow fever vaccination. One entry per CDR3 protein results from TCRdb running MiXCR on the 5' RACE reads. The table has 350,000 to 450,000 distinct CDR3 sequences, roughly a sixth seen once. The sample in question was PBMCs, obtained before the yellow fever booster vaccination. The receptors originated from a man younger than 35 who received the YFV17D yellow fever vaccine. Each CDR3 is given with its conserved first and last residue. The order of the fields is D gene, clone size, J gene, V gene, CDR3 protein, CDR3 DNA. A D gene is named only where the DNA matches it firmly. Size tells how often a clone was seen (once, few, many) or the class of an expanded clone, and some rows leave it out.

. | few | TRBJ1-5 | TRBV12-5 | CASAIGSQPQHF | TGTGCTAGTGCCATCGGGAGTCAGCCCCAGCATTTT
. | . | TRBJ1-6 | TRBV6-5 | CASSYLGSSYNSPLHF | TGTGCCAGCAGTTACTTAGGAAGCTCCTATAATTCACCCCTCCACTTT
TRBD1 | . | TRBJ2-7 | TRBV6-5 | CASSLNRDSPYEQYF | TGTGCCAGCAGCCTAAACCGGGACAGCCCCTACGAGCAGTACTTC
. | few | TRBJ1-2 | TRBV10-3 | CAISGTAGGYGYTF | TGTGCCATCAGTGGCACAGCCGGGGGATATGGCTACACCTTC
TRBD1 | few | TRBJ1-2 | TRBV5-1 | CASSLPGQDRYTF | TGCGCCAGCAGCTTGCCAGGACAGGACCGCTACACCTTC
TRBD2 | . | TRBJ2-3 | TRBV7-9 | CASSFSGGPPDTQYF | TGTGCCAGCAGCTTCTCGGGGGGTCCCCCAGATACGCAGTATTTT
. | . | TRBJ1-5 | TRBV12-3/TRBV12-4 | CASSKSHDTQQPQHF | TGTGCCAGCAGCAAATCTCACGACACGCAACAGCCCCAGCATTTT
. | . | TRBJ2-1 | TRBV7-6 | CASGSEAGVYNEQFF | TGTGCCAGCGGGAGCGAGGCTGGGGTCTACAATGAGCAGTTCTTC
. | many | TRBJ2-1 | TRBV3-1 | CASSQVTGENSGEQFF | TGTGCCAGCAGCCAAGTGACCGGAGAGAACTCGGGTGAGCAGTTCTTC
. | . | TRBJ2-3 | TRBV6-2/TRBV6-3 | CASSYRRTWREDTQYF | TGTGCCAGCAGTTACAGGCGGACCTGGCGCGAAGATACGCAGTATTTT
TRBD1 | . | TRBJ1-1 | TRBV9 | CASSTRQGHTEAFF | TGTGCCAGCAGCACCCGACAGGGGCACACTGAAGCTTTCTTT
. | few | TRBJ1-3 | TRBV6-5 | CATQGPGNTIYF | TGTGCCACCCAGGGGCCTGGAAACACCATATATTTT
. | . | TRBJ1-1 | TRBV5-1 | CASSFLGATEAFF | TGCGCCAGCAGCTTTTTAGGGGCCACTGAAGCTTTCTTT
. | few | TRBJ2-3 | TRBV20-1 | CSTPRGSSTDTQYF | TGCAGTACCCCGAGGGGGTCTAGCACAGATACGCAGTATTTT
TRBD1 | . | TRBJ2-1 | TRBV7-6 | CASSGHRGPEQFF | TGTGCCAGCAGCGGGCACAGGGGGCCTGAGCAGTTCTTC
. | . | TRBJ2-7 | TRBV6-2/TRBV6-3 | CASEGGSYEQYF | TGTGCCAGCGAAGGCGGGTCTTACGAGCAGTACTTC
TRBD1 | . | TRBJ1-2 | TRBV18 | CASSREGASYGYTF | TGTGCCAGCTCACGAGAGGGGGCCTCCTATGGCTACACCTTC
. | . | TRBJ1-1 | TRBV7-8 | CASSDGINTEAFF | TGTGCCAGCAGCGACGGGATTAACACTGAAGCTTTCTTT
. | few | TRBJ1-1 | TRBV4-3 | CASSRARGTEAFF | TGCGCCAGCAGCCGTGCGCGGGGGACTGAAGCTTTCTTT
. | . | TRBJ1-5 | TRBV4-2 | CASSREGDQPQHF | TGTGCCAGCAGCCGAGAGGGGGATCAGCCCCAGCATTTT